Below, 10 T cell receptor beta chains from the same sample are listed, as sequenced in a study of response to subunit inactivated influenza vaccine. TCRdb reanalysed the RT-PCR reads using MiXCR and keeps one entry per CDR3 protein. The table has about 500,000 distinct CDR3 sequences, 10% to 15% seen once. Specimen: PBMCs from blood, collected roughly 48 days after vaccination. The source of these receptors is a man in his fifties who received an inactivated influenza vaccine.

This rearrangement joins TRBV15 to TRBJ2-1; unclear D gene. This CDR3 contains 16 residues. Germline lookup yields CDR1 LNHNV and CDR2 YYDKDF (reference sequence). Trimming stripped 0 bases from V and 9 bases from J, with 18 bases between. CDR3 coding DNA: TGTGCCACCAGCAGAGATCACATAGACGGCCGTAGTGAGCAGTTCTTC. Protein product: CATSRDHIDGRSEQFF.

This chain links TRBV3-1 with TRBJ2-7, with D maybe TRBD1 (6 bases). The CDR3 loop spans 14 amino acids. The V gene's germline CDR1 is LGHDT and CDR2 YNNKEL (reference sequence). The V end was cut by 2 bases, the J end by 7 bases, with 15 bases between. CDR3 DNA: TGTGCCAGCAGCCAATCAGGGGCGTCGGGGGAGCAGTACTTC. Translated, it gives CASSQSGASGEQYF.

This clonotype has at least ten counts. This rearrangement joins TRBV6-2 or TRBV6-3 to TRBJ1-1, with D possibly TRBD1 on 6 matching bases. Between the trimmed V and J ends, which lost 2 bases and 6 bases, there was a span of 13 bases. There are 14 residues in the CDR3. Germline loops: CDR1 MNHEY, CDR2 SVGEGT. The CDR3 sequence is CASSYHPQGSEAFF. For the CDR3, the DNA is TGTGCCAGCAGTTACCACCCACAGGGCTCTGAAGCTTTCTTT.

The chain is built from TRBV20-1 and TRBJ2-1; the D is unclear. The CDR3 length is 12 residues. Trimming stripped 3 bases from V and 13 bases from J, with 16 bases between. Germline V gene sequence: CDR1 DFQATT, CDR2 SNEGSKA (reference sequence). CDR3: CSASQAENYQFF. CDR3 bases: TGCAGTGCTAGTCAGGCGGAGAACTATCAGTTCTTC.

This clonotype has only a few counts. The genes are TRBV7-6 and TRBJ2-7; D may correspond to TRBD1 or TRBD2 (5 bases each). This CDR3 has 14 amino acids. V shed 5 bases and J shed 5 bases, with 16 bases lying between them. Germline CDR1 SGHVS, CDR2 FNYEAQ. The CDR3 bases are TGTGCCAGCAGCACGGGACCCCTCGGCGACGAGCAGTACTTC. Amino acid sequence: CASSTGPLGDEQYF. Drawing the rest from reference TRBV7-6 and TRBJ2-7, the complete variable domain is GAGVSQSPRYKVTKRGQDVALRCDPISGHVSLYWYRQALGQGPEFLTYFNYEAQQDKSGLPNDRFSAERPEGSISTLTIQRTEQRDSAMYRCASSTGPLGDEQYFGPGTRLTVT.

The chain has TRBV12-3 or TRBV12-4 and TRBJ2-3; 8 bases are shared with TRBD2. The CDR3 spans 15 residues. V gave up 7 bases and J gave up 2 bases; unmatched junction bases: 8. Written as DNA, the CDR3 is TGTGCCAGCACCCAGCGGGGGACGTACACAGATACGCAGTATTTT. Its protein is CASTQRGTYTDTQYF.

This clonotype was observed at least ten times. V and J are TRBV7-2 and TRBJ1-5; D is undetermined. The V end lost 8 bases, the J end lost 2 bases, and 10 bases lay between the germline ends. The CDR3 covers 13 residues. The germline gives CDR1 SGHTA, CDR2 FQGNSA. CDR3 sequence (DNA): TGTGCCAGCCGGAGGGAGGGCAATCAGCCCCAGCATTTT. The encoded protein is CASRREGNQPQHF.

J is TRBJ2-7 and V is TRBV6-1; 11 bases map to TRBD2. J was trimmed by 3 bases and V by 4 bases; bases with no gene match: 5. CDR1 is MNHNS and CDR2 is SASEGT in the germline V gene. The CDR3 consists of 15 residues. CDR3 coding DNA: TGTGCCAGCAGTGTCTCACTAGCGGGGGTCTACGAGCAGTACTTC. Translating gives CASSVSLAGVYEQYF.

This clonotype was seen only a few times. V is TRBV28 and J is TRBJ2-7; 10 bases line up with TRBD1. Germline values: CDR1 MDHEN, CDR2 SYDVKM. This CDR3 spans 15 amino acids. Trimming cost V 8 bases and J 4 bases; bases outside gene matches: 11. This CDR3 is CASQQEGQGKYEQYF. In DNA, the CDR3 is TGTGCCAGCCAACAAGAGGGACAGGGGAAGTACGAGCAGTACTTC. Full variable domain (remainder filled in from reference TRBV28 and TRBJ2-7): DVKVTQSSRYLVKRTGEKVFLECVQDMDHENMFWYRQDPGLGLRLIYFSYDVKMKEKGDIPEGYSVSREKKERFSLILESASTNQTSMYLCASQQEGQGKYEQYFGPGTRLTVT.

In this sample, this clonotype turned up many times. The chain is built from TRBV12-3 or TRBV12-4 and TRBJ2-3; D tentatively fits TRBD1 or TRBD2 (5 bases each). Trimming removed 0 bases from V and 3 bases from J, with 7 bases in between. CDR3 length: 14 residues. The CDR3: CASSLAGETDTQYF. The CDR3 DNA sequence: TGTGCCAGCAGTTTAGCGGGGGAAACAGATACGCAGTATTTT.